Presented here are 10 T cell receptor gamma chains from one specimen sequenced in a study of gamma-delta T cells after stem cell transplantation. TCRdb reanalyzed the RT-PCR reads using CATT. The table lists several hundred gamma-chain clones, approximately 9.9% of them singletons. Material: gamma-delta T cells. These receptors all come from a human donor. It is not recorded whose cells these are; they may come from a transplant donor.

To note about this clone: The protein recorded in TCRdb matches a much larger clone and deviates from this DNA's translation at residue 3, suggesting a read error; the protein here is obtained by translating the DNA. The V and J genes are TRGV9 and TRGJP. Germline loops: CDR1 GITISATS, CDR2 ISYDGTV (reference sequence). The CDR3 is 16 residues long. CDR3: CAVWDLEELGKKIKVF. In DNA form, the CDR3 reads TGTGCCGTGTGGGACCTGGAAGAGTTGGGCAAAAAAATCAAGGTATTT.

This clone has a handful of counts. This may stem from a read error, because a much larger clone lies one nucleotide away. The genes are TRGV9 and TRGJP. Germline lookup yields CDR1 GITISATS and CDR2 ISYDGTV (reference sequence). This CDR3 region has 17 residues. The CDR3 DNA follows: TGTGCCTTGTGGGAGGTCGCTCAAGAGTCGGGCAAAAAAATCAAGGTATTT. This sequence encodes CALWEVAQESGKKIKVF.

On this clone itself: Since a far larger clone is one base different, this is likely a read error. Within the sample, other DNA sequences also encode this same CDR3. The chain recombines TRGV9 with TRGJP. The CDR3 loop spans 16 amino acids. The V gene's germline CDR1 is GITISATS and CDR2 ISYDGTV (reference sequence). The CDR3 region is CALWDLEELGKKIKVF. DNA for the CDR3: TGTGCCTTGTGGGACCTGGAAGAGTTGGGCAAAAAAATAAAGGTATTT.

This chain connects TRGV9 to TRGJP. V lost 4 bases and J lost 4; bases outside the gene matches: 7. This CDR3 has 17 amino acids. Germline V lookup: CDR1 GITISATS, CDR2 ISYDGTV (reference sequence). The CDR3 coding sequence is TGTGCCTTGTGGGAAAGGAGACAAGAGTTGGGCAAAAAAATCAAGGTATTT. Translating gives CALWERRQELGKKIKVF.

V usage is TRGV9 and J usage is TRGJP. V was clipped by 5 bases and J by 6 bases; unmatched bases: 1. Germline V gene lookup returns CDR1 GITISATS and CDR2 ISYDGTV (reference sequence). The CDR3 runs 14 residues. CDR3: CALWVELGKKIKVF. The CDR3 DNA follows: TGTGCCTTGTGGGTAGAGTTGGGCAAAAAAATCAAGGTATTT.

This clone came up a few times. A far larger clone is one base from this, pointing to a likely read error. Other DNA sequences in the sample encode the same CDR3. The V call is TRGV9, the J call TRGJ1 or TRGJ2. Germline V CDR1 and CDR2: GITISATS, ISYDGTV (reference sequence). Trimming cost V 0 bases and J 7 bases; bases outside gene matches: 12. The CDR3 is made up of 15 amino acids. The CDR3 nucleotides are TGTGCCTTGTGGGAGGTGCAAAGGGGTTACTATAAGAAACTCTTT. This gives the protein CALWEVQRGYYKKLF.

This clone has a handful of counts. A much larger clone differs by one base, so this may be a read error. The chain couples TRGV9 to TRGJP. The length of the CDR3 is 18 residues. Germline V gene lookup returns CDR1 GITISATS and CDR2 ISYDGTV (reference sequence). CDR3: CALREVLRKELGKKIKVF. CDR3 in DNA: TGTGCCTTGCGGGAGGTGTTAAGAAAAGAGTTGGGCAAAAAAATCAAGGTATTT.

This chain uses TRGV9 with TRGJP. This CDR3 is 17 amino acids long. V shed 0 bases and J 4 bases; nucleotides not matched to a gene: 3. Per germline, CDR1 GITISATS and CDR2 ISYDGTV (reference sequence). Here the CDR3 DNA reads TGTGCCTTGTGGGAGGTGGGTCAAGAGTTGGGCAAAAAAATCAAGGTATTT. It specifies CALWEVGQELGKKIKVF.

Turning to this clone: One base separates it from a far larger clone, so it is likely a read error. Other DNA sequences of this sample code for an identical CDR3. The CDR3 region is CATWDGAAYSSDWIKTF. The CDR3 DNA follows: TGTGCCACCTGGGACGGGGCGGCTTATAGTAGTGATTGGATCAAGACGTTT. The chain joins TRGV2 to TRGJP2. The CDR3 is made up of 17 amino acids. The germline V gene has CDR1 EGSNGY and CDR2 YDSYNSKV. Trimming at V came to 0 bases and at J to 0 bases, leaving 7 bases not matched to a gene.

In its sample, this clone is medium-sized. The rearrangement joins TRGV9 to TRGJP. The CDR3 is 15 residues long. The germline V gene has CDR1 GITISATS and CDR2 ISYDGTV (reference sequence). V was pared by 2 bases and J by 9 bases, with 4 bases of the junction left unmatched. This chain's CDR3 is CALWEAGLGKKIKVF. As DNA, the CDR3 is TGTGCCTTGTGGGAGGCGGGGTTGGGCAAAAAAATCAAGGTATTT.